One sample yielded the 16 T cell receptor beta chains listed below, sequenced in a study of PD-L1 blockade in urothelial cancer. The protocol was immunoSEQ multiplex PCR, while the TCRdb copy is restricted to in-frame clones and leaves out a portion. In the table there are 70,000 or so clones, roughly 90% of which are singletons. This sample's time point: pretreatment peripheral blood. The material was PBMCs, obtained around atezolizumab (anti-PD-L1) treatment. The source is a man aged 65-85 years with urothelial cancer.

The J gene is TRBJ2-1, the V gene TRBV6-6; 7 positions match TRBD1. Per the germline V gene, CDR1 is MNHNY and CDR2 is SVGAGI (reference sequence). This CDR3 comprises 16 residues. V shed 5 bases and J 5 bases; nucleotides not matched to a gene: 12. The CDR3 DNA follows: TGTGCCAGCAGTGGCCTGGGACAGTTGATCAACAATGAGCAGTTCTTC. Translation: CASSGLGQLINNEQFF.

The V call is TRBV5-1, the J call TRBJ2-6; 11 positions match TRBD1. The CDR3 has 19 amino acids. J gave up 0 bases and V 4 bases, and 9 bases lay outside the gene matches. Germline-derived CDR1 and CDR2 are SGHRS and YFSETQ. CDR3 sequence reads: CASSPEWTGGSSGANVLTF. The DNA for the CDR3 is TGCGCCAGCAGCCCAGAATGGACAGGGGGCAGCTCTGGGGCCAACGTCCTGACTTTC.

The V and J genes are TRBV28 and TRBJ2-2; the match to TRBD2 covers 12 bases. The CDR3 has 19 residues. In germline, CDR1 is MDHEN, CDR2 SYDVKM. J was trimmed by 2 bases and V by 3 bases; bases with no gene match: 10. In DNA, the CDR3 is TGTGCCAGCAGTTTCGTAAGGGGACTAGCGGGCGTAAACACCGGGGAGCTGTTTTTT. It encodes CASSFVRGLAGVNTGELFF.

The chain links TRBV28 to TRBJ1-2; D ambiguous. V was pared by 5 bases and J by 6 bases, with 13 bases between. Germline CDR1 is MDHEN and CDR2 is SYDVKM. The CDR3 length is 13 residues. The CDR3: CASSPTSRDGYTF. The CDR3, as DNA: TGTGCCAGCAGTCCAACTTCGAGGGATGGCTACACCTTC.

This clone has just one count. V and J are TRBV5-1 and TRBJ2-3, with 12 bases fitting TRBD2. The CDR3 spans 16 residues. Trimming removed 7 bases from V and 4 bases from J; junction bases left unmatched: 10. Germline V gene data show CDR1 as SGHRS and CDR2 as YFSETQ. As DNA, the CDR3 is TGCGCCAGCGCATCTGGGTCTAGCGGGGGGGCAGATACGCAGTATTTT. Protein product: CASASGSSGGADTQYF.

This clone was counted a single time. The CDR3 bases are TGTGCCAGCAGCTTAGGGTCGGGGCCCCAGCATTTT. Protein product: CASSLGSGPQHF. The rearrangement links TRBV7-9 to TRBJ1-5; D gene unclear. Germline loops: CDR1 SEHNR, CDR2 FQNEAQ (reference sequence). V was trimmed by 1 base and J by 9 bases, leaving 7 bases between them. CDR3 length equals 12 residues.

The V and J genes are TRBV11-2 and TRBJ2-7, with TRBD2 matching 9 bases. The CDR3 contains 14 residues. Trimming took 6 bases from V and 4 from J; bases not matched to a gene: 7. Germline CDR1 and CDR2: SGHAT and FQNNGV. The CDR3 sequence is CASRGASGVYEQYF. In nucleotides, the CDR3 is TGTGCCAGCAGGGGGGCTAGCGGGGTGTACGAGCAGTACTTC.

The chain combines TRBV5-1 with TRBJ1-1; 7 bases align to TRBD1. With V trimmed by 0 bases and J by 5 bases, 4 bases remained unmatched. This CDR3 spans 14 amino acids. Germline loops: CDR1 SGHRS, CDR2 YFSETQ. The CDR3 nucleotides read TGCGCCAGCAGCTTGGGACAGGGTTTGACTGAAGCTTTCTTT. Protein: CASSLGQGLTEAFF.

The rearrangement links TRBV5-5 to TRBJ1-2; D is undetermined. This CDR3 has 14 residues. Deletions cut 2 bases from V and 6 bases from J, with 14 bases between. CDR1 is SGHKS, CDR2 YYEKEE, per germline (reference sequence). The CDR3 DNA sequence: TGTGCCAGCAGCTTCCCCGGAAGGGAGGATGGCTACACCTTC. This sequence encodes CASSFPGREDGYTF.

This chain uses TRBV29-1 with TRBJ1-1; 7 bases line up with TRBD1. The V and J ends lost 7 bases and 3 bases, in that order; junction bases with no gene match: 5. The length of the CDR3 is 12 residues. CDR1 is SQVTM and CDR2 is ANQGSEA in the germline V gene. The CDR3 coding sequence is TGCAGCGCCCGGGACAGCGACACTGAAGCTTTCTTT. This translates into CSARDSDTEAFF.

The J gene is TRBJ2-7, the V gene TRBV28, with 9 positions matching TRBD1. Trimming removed 6 bases from V and 1 base from J; junction bases left unmatched: 10. The CDR3 runs to 16 residues. Germline CDR1 reads MDHEN; CDR2 reads SYDVKM. In nucleotides, the CDR3 is TGTGCCAGCAGCCCAGTTGGACAGGGGAGGTCCTACGAGCAGTACTTC. Translated, it gives CASSPVGQGRSYEQYF.

The genes are TRBV5-1 and TRBJ2-7; TRBD1 matches at 7 bases. V lost 1 base to trimming and J lost 7 bases; unmatched junction nucleotides: 11. The CDR3 has 15 amino acids. The germline V gene encodes CDR1 SGHRS and CDR2 YFSETQ. The CDR3: CASSLQTGARGEQYF. The CDR3 coding sequence is TGCGCCAGCAGCTTGCAAACAGGGGCCCGGGGTGAGCAGTACTTC.

The chain employs TRBV5-4 and TRBJ2-3; 7 nucleotides agree with TRBD2. CDR3 length: 15 residues. Trimming removed 1 base from V and 1 base from J; junction bases left unmatched: 3. The germline V gene has CDR1 SGHNT and CDR2 YYREEE (reference sequence). CDR3 protein: CASSLPSGRTDTQYF. The CDR3 DNA reads TGTGCCAGCAGCTTGCCTAGCGGCCGCACAGATACGCAGTATTTT.

The J gene is TRBJ2-7, the V gene TRBV2; 7 bases are a match to TRBD2. CDR3 length: 13 residues. J was trimmed by 3 bases and V by 5 bases; bases with no gene match: 4. Per the germline V gene, CDR1 is SNHLY and CDR2 is FYNNEI. The CDR3 nucleotides read TGTGCCAGCAGTCTTGGACTAGACTACGAGCAGTACTTC. It encodes CASSLGLDYEQYF. Together with reference TRBV2 and TRBJ2-7, the CDR3 gives the full variable domain: EPEVTQTPSHQVTQMGQEVILRCVPISNHLYFYWYRQILGQKVEFLVSFYNNEISEKSEIFDDQFSVERPDGSNFTLKIRSTKLEDSAMYFCASSLGLDYEQYFGPGTRLTVT.

This clone was detected only a few times. This chain connects TRBV2 to TRBJ1-2, with 7 bases lining up with TRBD1. Trimming at V came to 6 bases and at J to 5 bases, leaving 6 bases not matched to a gene. Germline CDR1 and CDR2: SNHLY and FYNNEI. There are 13 residues in the CDR3. The CDR3 bases are TGTGCCAGCAGCGTGACAGGGATGTATGGCTACACCTTC. This codes for CASSVTGMYGYTF.

The V and J genes are TRBV4-1 and TRBJ2-4; 11 bases line up with TRBD2. Per germline, CDR1 MGHRA and CDR2 YSYEKL. The CDR3 sequence is 16 residues long. V trimming: 3 bases; J trimming: 5 bases; junction bases outside the gene matches: 6. Here the CDR3 DNA reads TGCGCCAGCAGCCAGAAACTAGCGGGGGAGGAAAACATTCAGTACTTC. Translated: CASSQKLAGEENIQYF.